This T cell receptor (beta chain) is from a study of T cells in Graves' hyperthyroidism and ophthalmopathy. Study-wide findings and caveats: Model-based prediction identified ophthalmopathy a median 6.5 months prior to its onset. Blood also contained most expanded thyroid clonotypes above 0.001.

Regions amplified from RNA transcripts were the TCR beta CDR3 regions. The primer set for the first-round RT-PCR of the TCR CDR3 was HTBI. TCRdb re-derived calls from the multiplex PCR reads in MiXCR, one entry per CDR3 protein. The sample records about 540,000 distinct CDR3 sequences, under 60% being singletons. The study left out patients who had uncontrolled infection, other autoimmune disease, pregnancy or lactation. CDR1 SGHTA and CDR2 FQGNSA come from the germline V gene. This CDR3 has 17 residues. With 5 bases clipped from V and 2 bases from J, the junction kept 13 bases outside the gene matches. This clonotype came up once. As yet, its antigen is unknown.

Input material: peripheral blood or thyroid tissue (not recorded which). V is TRBV7-2 and J is TRBJ2-7; 9 bases are a match to TRBD2. The source of this sequence is a woman under 30 with Graves' hyperthyroidism. This CDR3 reads CASSQELNSGGTYEQYF. The CDR3 nucleotides are TGTGCCAGCAGCCAAGAATTGAATAGCGGGGGTACCTACGAGCAGTACTTC.